Listed below are T cell receptor beta chains from one sample, sequenced in a study of cytomegalovirus exposure and HLA in healthy donors. The data were produced by immunoSEQ multiplex PCR, yet TCRdb's version contains in-frame clones alone and is incomplete. In the table there are around 150,000 clones, around 90% of which are singletons. The sample was PBMCs. The receptors come from a woman between 18 and 30 years old in good health and CMV-seropositive. Both conserved end residues are part of each CDR3. The D gene is left open where the match is weak. For some rows the clone size is stated as once, few or many, or as a class when expanded; others skip it.

d_gene: .
abundance: .
v_gene: TRBV30
j_gene: TRBJ1-4
CDR3nt: TGTGCCTGGAGTGTAGGAACAGCAACTAATGAAAAACTGTTTTTT
CDR3aa: CAWSVGTATNEKLFF

d_gene: .
abundance: few
v_gene: TRBV7-9
j_gene: TRBJ2-7
CDR3nt: TGTGCCAGCAGCTTAAGTACGTCGAGCGAGCAGTACTTC
CDR3aa: CASSLSTSSEQYF

d_gene: TRBD1
abundance: .
v_gene: TRBV7-2
j_gene: TRBJ1-5
CDR3nt: TGTGCCAGCAGCTTAACAGGGGGACGCAATCAGCCCCAGCATTTT
CDR3aa: CASSLTGGRNQPQHF

d_gene: TRBD1
abundance: once
v_gene: TRBV2
j_gene: TRBJ1-3
CDR3nt: TGTGCCAGCAGAACAGGGGTAGCAGGAAACACCATATATTTT
CDR3aa: CASRTGVAGNTIYF

d_gene: .
abundance: .
v_gene: TRBV18
j_gene: TRBJ2-7
CDR3nt: TGTGCCAGCTCACAGGCCGGGAGTGGGTACGAGCAGTACTTC
CDR3aa: CASSQAGSGYEQYF

d_gene: .
abundance: .
v_gene: TRBV4-1
j_gene: TRBJ1-4
CDR3nt: TGCGCCAGCAGCGCCCAGTCGGGGGTTGGTGAAAAACTGTTTTTT
CDR3aa: CASSAQSGVGEKLFF

d_gene: TRBD2
abundance: .
v_gene: TRBV4-1
j_gene: TRBJ2-3
CDR3nt: TGCGCCAGCAGCCAGGCACTAGCGGGAGCTGCAGATACGCAGTATTTT
CDR3aa: CASSQALAGAADTQYF

d_gene: .
abundance: .
v_gene: TRBV18
j_gene: TRBJ1-1
CDR3nt: TGTGCCAGCTCACCCCCCAGGGGCATGAACACTGAAGCTTTCTTT
CDR3aa: CASSPPRGMNTEAFF

d_gene: .
abundance: few
v_gene: TRBV7-9
j_gene: TRBJ1-5
CDR3nt: TGTGCCAGCAGTTCCAGGGACACCAATCAGCCCCAGCATTTT
CDR3aa: CASSSRDTNQPQHF

d_gene: TRBD1
abundance: .
v_gene: TRBV7-9
j_gene: TRBJ2-7
CDR3nt: TGTGCCAGCAGCTACCCCGGGACAGGGGGTCTGTACGAGCAGTACTTC
CDR3aa: CASSYPGTGGLYEQYF

d_gene: TRBD1
abundance: few
v_gene: TRBV7-9
j_gene: TRBJ1-2
CDR3nt: TGTGCCAGCAGCTTACATAACCAGGGGGCGTATGGCTACACCTTC
CDR3aa: CASSLHNQGAYGYTF

d_gene: TRBD1
abundance: .
v_gene: TRBV7-9
j_gene: TRBJ2-1
CDR3nt: TGTGCCAGCAGCTTAGACCCAGGGACAGGGGACCTCAATGAGCAGTTCTTC
CDR3aa: CASSLDPGTGDLNEQFF

d_gene: .
abundance: .
v_gene: TRBV11-2
j_gene: TRBJ2-5
CDR3nt: TGTGCCAGCAGCTGGGACACGGAAGAGACCCAGTACTTC
CDR3aa: CASSWDTEETQYF

d_gene: TRBD1
abundance: .
v_gene: TRBV6-1
j_gene: TRBJ2-7
CDR3nt: TGTGCCAGCAGTGGGAAGGACAGGGGGCTCTACGAGCAGTACTTC
CDR3aa: CASSGKDRGLYEQYF

d_gene: .
abundance: .
v_gene: TRBV27
j_gene: TRBJ2-4
CDR3nt: TGTGCCAGCAGTCCTTACAAACACGGGAGCCCCGTTCTAAACATTCAGTACTTC
CDR3aa: CASSPYKHGSPVLNIQYF

d_gene: .
abundance: .
v_gene: TRBV14
j_gene: TRBJ2-1
CDR3nt: TGTGCCAGCAGCCCACCGTTAGCGTCCCACAATGAGCAGTTCTTC
CDR3aa: CASSPPLASHNEQFF

d_gene: TRBD2
abundance: once
v_gene: TRBV27
j_gene: TRBJ2-1
CDR3nt: TGTGCCAGCTCTAGGACTAGCGGGAGGATGAATGAGCAGTTCTTC
CDR3aa: CASSRTSGRMNEQFF

d_gene: TRBD2
abundance: .
v_gene: TRBV5-4
j_gene: TRBJ2-7
CDR3nt: TGTGCCAGCAGCCGGCGGCGGGAGTCAGCCGAGCAGTACTTC
CDR3aa: CASSRRRESAEQYF

d_gene: .
abundance: .
v_gene: TRBV4-2
j_gene: TRBJ2-3
CDR3nt: TGTGCCAGCAGCCAAGAAGCGGGTTTCACAGATACGCAGTATTTT
CDR3aa: CASSQEAGFTDTQYF

d_gene: TRBD2
abundance: .
v_gene: TRBV4-3
j_gene: TRBJ2-3
CDR3nt: TGCGCCAGCAGCCAAGACAAAGCGGGAGGAGGCACAGATACGCAGTATTTT
CDR3aa: CASSQDKAGGGTDTQYF

d_gene: .
abundance: .
v_gene: TRBV7-8
j_gene: TRBJ1-1
CDR3nt: TGTGCCAGCAGTTCCCTAGGGGCTGGTGGGACTGAAGCTTTCTTT
CDR3aa: CASSSLGAGGTEAFF

d_gene: TRBD2
abundance: .
v_gene: TRBV7-2
j_gene: TRBJ2-7
CDR3nt: TGTGCCAGCAGCCCACGGCTAGCGGGAGGCGCCTACGAGCAGTACTTC
CDR3aa: CASSPRLAGGAYEQYF

d_gene: .
abundance: .
v_gene: TRBV7-3
j_gene: TRBJ1-2
CDR3nt: TGTGCCAGCAGCTTAAGAGGGGGTTGGGGGCAGACTAACTATGGCTACACCTTC
CDR3aa: CASSLRGGWGQTNYGYTF

d_gene: .
abundance: few
v_gene: TRBV7-2
j_gene: TRBJ2-3
CDR3nt: TGTGCCAGCAGCCCCCCTAGCGTAGTTCAGGCAGATACGCAGTATTTT
CDR3aa: CASSPPSVVQADTQYF

d_gene: TRBD2
abundance: .
v_gene: TRBV30
j_gene: TRBJ2-7
CDR3nt: TGTGCCTGGAGTGTTTTGGGAGCTAGCGGGAGCCCCGAGCAGTACTTC
CDR3aa: CAWSVLGASGSPEQYF

d_gene: TRBD2
abundance: once
v_gene: TRBV5-4
j_gene: TRBJ2-1
CDR3nt: TGTGCCAGCAGCGCCCCACTAGCGGGAGGCTACAATGAGCAGTTCTTC
CDR3aa: CASSAPLAGGYNEQFF

d_gene: TRBD1
abundance: .
v_gene: TRBV7-9
j_gene: TRBJ1-1
CDR3nt: TGTGCCAGCAGCAGGGACAGGGACACTGAAGCTTTCTTT
CDR3aa: CASSRDRDTEAFF

d_gene: .
abundance: .
v_gene: TRBV10-3
j_gene: TRBJ1-1
CDR3nt: TGTGCCATCAGTTCCGAGGGAGGGACTTTCTTT
CDR3aa: CAISSEGGTFF

d_gene: .
abundance: .
v_gene: TRBV7-8
j_gene: TRBJ2-5
CDR3nt: TGTGCCAGCAGCTTAGTTGAGGTGGTACAAGAGACCCAGTACTTC
CDR3aa: CASSLVEVVQETQYF

d_gene: .
abundance: .
v_gene: TRBV6-6
j_gene: TRBJ2-2
CDR3nt: TGTGCCAGCTTTTTGGAGGTGAACACCGGGGAGCTGTTTTTT
CDR3aa: CASFLEVNTGELFF

d_gene: .
abundance: .
v_gene: TRBV28
j_gene: TRBJ1-5
CDR3nt: TGTGCCAGCAGTACCAGGGTATCCCAGCCCCAGCATTTT
CDR3aa: CASSTRVSQPQHF

d_gene: TRBD2
abundance: once
v_gene: TRBV10-3
j_gene: TRBJ2-1
CDR3nt: TGTGCCATCAGTGAGGCGACTAGCGGGAGGTATGAGCAGTTCTTC
CDR3aa: CAISEATSGRYEQFF

d_gene: .
abundance: .
v_gene: TRBV15
j_gene: TRBJ2-7
CDR3nt: TGTGCCACCAGCAGACAGGGTTACGAGCAGTACTTC
CDR3aa: CATSRQGYEQYF

d_gene: TRBD2
abundance: once
v_gene: TRBV19
j_gene: TRBJ2-1
CDR3nt: TGTGCCAGTAGTGACTGGTTCAAAGCGGGGGACTACAATGAGCAGTTCTTC
CDR3aa: CASSDWFKAGDYNEQFF

d_gene: .
abundance: .
v_gene: TRBV13
j_gene: TRBJ2-1
CDR3nt: TGTGCCAGCAGCTTATCCCGTAGCTCCTACAATGAGCAGTTCTTC
CDR3aa: CASSLSRSSYNEQFF

d_gene: .
abundance: .
v_gene: TRBV7-8
j_gene: TRBJ2-3
CDR3nt: TGTGCCAGCAGCACCCTAATCACGCAGTATTTT
CDR3aa: CASSTLITQYF

d_gene: .
abundance: .
v_gene: TRBV6-5
j_gene: TRBJ2-7
CDR3nt: TGTGCCAGCAGTTCACTCTACGAGCAGTACTTC
CDR3aa: CASSSLYEQYF

d_gene: TRBD2
abundance: .
v_gene: TRBV7-9
j_gene: TRBJ2-7
CDR3nt: TGTGCCAGCAGCTCCCAACTAGCGGGCTGGGCCTACGAGCAGTACTTC
CDR3aa: CASSSQLAGWAYEQYF

d_gene: TRBD2
abundance: .
v_gene: TRBV30
j_gene: TRBJ2-3
CDR3nt: TGTGCCTGGAGTTTAGCGGGAGGTAGCACAGATACGCAGTATTTT
CDR3aa: CAWSLAGGSTDTQYF

d_gene: TRBD1
abundance: .
v_gene: TRBV28
j_gene: TRBJ2-7
CDR3nt: TGTGCCAGCAGTTTATACCGGGACAGGGCCTTAGGTGAGGAGTACTTC
CDR3aa: CASSLYRDRALGEEYF